Listed here are 19 T cell receptor beta chains from one sample, sequenced in a study of T cell repertoires in cytomegalovirus infection. TCRdb re-analysed the reads in MiXCR, keeping a single row per CDR3 protein. The sample carries a few hundred thousand distinct CDR3 sequences, more than 8% recorded once. Sequencing was carried out using PBMCs. Source of these receptors: a human donor in good health (CMV status not recorded). Some clones in this sample may be carry-over from other donors' samples.

This clonotype occurred many times. The chain recombines TRBV6-1 with TRBJ2-7; 9 bases are shared with TRBD2. CDR3 length equals 16 residues. Germline CDR1 reads MNHNS; CDR2 reads SASEGT. The ends lost 6 bases at V and 0 bases at J; junction bases unmatched: 9. Here the CDR3 DNA reads TGTGCCAGCAGCTCTCTAGCGGGGAGTGTCTCCTACGAGCAGTACTTC. It specifies CASSSLAGSVSYEQYF.

The genes are TRBV7-3 and TRBJ1-2; 9 bases are shared with TRBD1. Trimming cost V 1 base and J 6 bases; bases outside gene matches: 6. Germline CDR1 is SGHTA and CDR2 is FQGTGA. CDR3 length: 15 amino acids. DNA for the CDR3: TGTGCCAGCAGCTTAAATACAGGGGGCGTAGATGGCTACACCTTC. Encoded protein: CASSLNTGGVDGYTF.

This clonotype was counted a few times. V is TRBV6-1 and J is TRBJ2-7; D ambiguous. The germline gives CDR1 MNHNS, CDR2 SASEGT. The CDR3 is made up of 16 amino acids. With 5 bases removed from V and 0 bases from J, the gap between germline ends came to 17 bases. The CDR3 sequence: CASSNPTDDFSYEQYF. CDR3 coding DNA: TGTGCCAGCAGTAACCCCACGGATGACTTCTCCTACGAGCAGTACTTC.

This clonotype was counted once. Just one base apart from a much larger clone, this may be a read error. V usage is TRBV30 and J usage is TRBJ2-3; 10 nucleotides align to TRBD2. With V trimmed by 4 bases and J by 4 bases, 2 bases remained unmatched. The CDR3 runs 13 residues. The germline V gene has CDR1 GTSNPN and CDR2 SVGIG (reference sequence). CDR3 in amino acids: CAWTSGSADTQYF. For the CDR3, the DNA is TGTGCCTGGACTAGCGGGAGTGCAGATACGCAGTATTTT.

The V call is TRBV28, the J call TRBJ2-7; D is unclear. V gave up 5 bases and J gave up 2 bases, with 13 bases separating them. The CDR3 spans 14 residues. Germline V lookup: CDR1 MDHEN, CDR2 SYDVKM. The CDR3 sequence is CASSLRPTPYEQYF. The DNA for the CDR3 is TGTGCCAGCAGTCTACGACCTACCCCCTACGAGCAGTACTTC.

This clonotype has a count of ten or more. The V call is TRBV7-2, the J call TRBJ1-5; no firm D call. V was shortened by 4 bases and J by 4 bases, with 11 bases between the two germline ends. Germline CDR1 and CDR2: SGHTA and FQGNSA. The length of the CDR3 is 14 residues. The chain's CDR3 is CASSYKAGNQPQHF. The CDR3 region has the DNA TGTGCCAGCAGCTACAAGGCGGGAAATCAGCCCCAGCATTTT.

The V and J genes are TRBV10-3 and TRBJ2-7, with D unresolved. CDR1 is ENHRY, CDR2 SYGVKD, per germline. Trimming left V 8 bases short and J 4 bases short, with 18 bases between. The CDR3 runs 14 residues. The CDR3 DNA reads TGTGCCATCCCCCGGGCTCCACTCGATTACGAGCAGTACTTC. Translated: CAIPRAPLDYEQYF.

This clonotype was found many times. The J gene is TRBJ2-5, the V gene TRBV7-3; unclear D gene. Germline CDR1 reads SGHTA; CDR2 reads FQGTGA. The CDR3 is 13 residues long. Trimming removed 7 bases from V and 5 bases from J, with 14 bases in between. CDR3 residues: CASTYRPGETQYF. The CDR3 coding sequence is TGTGCCAGCACCTACCGTCCCGGGGAGACCCAGTACTTC.

This clonotype was counted only a few times. The chain recombines TRBV19 with TRBJ2-3, with D possibly being TRBD1 or TRBD2 (5 bases each). Trimming removed 4 bases at V and 5 bases at J, with 19 bases between. CDR3 length: 16 amino acids. The germline CDR1 and CDR2 sequences are LNHDA and SQIVND (reference sequence). CDR3 DNA: TGTGCCAGTAGTACCCGCCAGGGACCGAGGATAGATACGCAGTATTTT. Protein product: CASSTRQGPRIDTQYF.

Regarding this clonotype: A read error may produce the germline difference seen at one junction end. The chain uses TRBV6-5 and TRBJ2-7; D is ambiguous. Germline V gene sequence: CDR1 MNHEY, CDR2 SVGAGI. This CDR3 comprises 11 residues. The CDR3 DNA sequence: TGTGGCAGCAGTTTTTGGCCTGAGCAGTACTTC. This encodes CGSSFWPEQYF.

This clonotype was found many times. V is TRBV4-3 and J is TRBJ1-6; unclear D gene. Germline-derived CDR1 and CDR2 are LGHNA and YSLEER. The V end lost 0 bases, the J end lost 7 bases, and 22 bases lay between the germline ends. The length of the CDR3 is 19 residues. The CDR3 region is CASSQDVVSGPMGNSPLHF. The CDR3 DNA follows: TGCGCCAGCAGCCAAGATGTGGTCTCGGGTCCCATGGGCAATTCACCCCTCCACTTT.

The sample holds many counts of this clonotype. The chain is built from TRBV7-3 and TRBJ1-1; D remains unclear. The V gene's germline CDR1 is SGHTA and CDR2 FQGTGA. The ends were cut back, 0 bases at V and 7 bases at J, with 9 bases in the middle. The CDR3 extends over 13 amino acids. CDR3 protein: CASSLTRQSEAFF. In DNA, the CDR3 is TGTGCCAGCAGCTTAACCCGACAAAGTGAAGCTTTCTTT.

This clonotype was counted between two and nine times. The chain uses TRBV15 and TRBJ1-5, with a weak D call TRBD1 (6 bases). V was shortened by 1 base and J by 4 bases, with 8 bases between the two germline ends. CDR3 length equals 14 residues. The germline V gene has CDR1 LNHNV and CDR2 YYDKDF (reference sequence). The chain's CDR3 is CATSRGTGNQPQHF. The CDR3 DNA is TGTGCCACCAGCAGAGGCACAGGGAATCAGCCCCAGCATTTT.

The V and J genes are TRBV12-3 or TRBV12-4 and TRBJ1-2; D may be TRBD1 (5 bases). The CDR3 is 14 amino acids. V lost 6 bases and J 4 bases, leaving 15 bases between the germline ends. The CDR3 DNA is TGTGCCAGCAGCCAGGCAGGGTTCGGCTATGGCTACACCTTC. Translating gives CASSQAGFGYGYTF.

This clonotype has a count of ten or more. This chain links TRBV7-2 with TRBJ2-7, with TRBD2 as a possible D gene (6 bases). There are 14 residues in the CDR3. CDR1 and CDR2 from the germline V gene are SGHTA and FQGNSA. V was pared by 5 bases and J by 2 bases, with 13 bases between. CDR3: CASSLPEGTYEQYF. DNA for the CDR3: TGTGCCAGCAGCCTCCCGGAGGGTACCTACGAGCAGTACTTC.

This clonotype was observed once. The V and J genes are TRBV6-4 and TRBJ1-2; TRBD1 matches at 8 bases. V lost 10 bases, J lost 4 bases, and 8 bases stayed unmatched. The CDR3 spans 13 residues. Germline V CDR1 and CDR2: MRHNA, SNTAGT. This CDR3 reads CATSTGASYGYTF. The CDR3 DNA sequence: TGTGCCACATCGACAGGGGCCTCCTATGGCTACACCTTC.

The sample holds a few counts of this clonotype. V and J are TRBV5-1 and TRBJ1-1, with D unresolved. Trimming stripped 3 bases from V and 1 base from J, with 10 bases between. This CDR3 comprises 14 residues. Germline CDR1 SGHRS, CDR2 YFSETQ. This chain's CDR3 is CASSSLAGNTEAFF. Written as DNA, the CDR3 is TGCGCCAGCAGCTCCCTCGCTGGGAACACTGAAGCTTTCTTT. The full variable domain, in which reference TRBV5-1 and TRBJ1-1 provide the parts outside the CDR3, is KAGVTQTPRYLIKTRGQQVTLSCSPISGHRSVSWYQQTPGQGLQFLFEYFSETQRNKGNFPGRFSGRQFSNSRSEMNVSTLELGDSALYLCASSSLAGNTEAFFGQGTRLTVV.

The rearrangement uses TRBV9 and TRBJ1-6, with D tentatively TRBD1 (6 bases). Germline lookup yields CDR1 SGDLS and CDR2 YYNGEE. V lost 3 bases and J 13 bases, leaving 14 bases between the germline ends. This CDR3 spans 13 amino acids. The CDR3 nucleotides read TGTGCCAGCAGCGAGGGGGGGCCGCCGCCCCTCCACTTT. Translating it yields CASSEGGPPPLHF.

The rearrangement uses TRBV29-1 and TRBJ2-1; 9 bases are a match to TRBD2. Losses at the gene ends were 0 bases for V and 7 bases for J; bases not matched to a gene: 7. The germline CDR1 and CDR2 sequences are SQVTM and ANQGSEA. The CDR3 is made up of 15 amino acids. As DNA, the CDR3 is TGCAGCGTTGAAGATCGCGGGGGGGCCAGAAATGAGCAGTTCTTC. It yields the protein CSVEDRGGARNEQFF.